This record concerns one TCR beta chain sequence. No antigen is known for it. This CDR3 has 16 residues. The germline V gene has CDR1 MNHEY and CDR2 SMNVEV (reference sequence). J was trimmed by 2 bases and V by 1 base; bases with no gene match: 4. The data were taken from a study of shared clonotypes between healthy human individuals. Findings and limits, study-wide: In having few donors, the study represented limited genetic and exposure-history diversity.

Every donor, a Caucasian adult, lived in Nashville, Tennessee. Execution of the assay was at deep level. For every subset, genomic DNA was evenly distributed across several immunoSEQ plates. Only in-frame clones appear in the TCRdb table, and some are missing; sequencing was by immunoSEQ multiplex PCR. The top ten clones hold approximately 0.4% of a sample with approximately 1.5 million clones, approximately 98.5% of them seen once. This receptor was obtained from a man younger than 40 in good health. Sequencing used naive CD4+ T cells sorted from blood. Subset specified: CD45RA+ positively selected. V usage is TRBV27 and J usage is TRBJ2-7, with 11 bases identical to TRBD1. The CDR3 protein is CASSLFGQGAPYEQYF. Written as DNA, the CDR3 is TGTGCCAGCAGTTTATTTGGACAGGGGGCCCCCTACGAGCAGTACTTC.